This note documents a single T cell receptor (beta chain) sequence. What antigen it recognizes has not been identified. For this chain, trimming is 4 bases at the V end and 5 bases at the J end, and the number of junction bases without a gene match is 6. The CDR3 runs 16 amino acids, cysteine and phenylalanine included. The retained sequence is limited to the CDR3, 48 bases, with the frame set at the first base. The germline V gene encodes CDR1 MNHNY and CDR2 SVGAGI (reference sequence). Library preparation was by the immunoSEQ multiplex PCR assay. For the multiplex PCR, a mixture combining 60 forward primers for TCR Vbeta segments and 13 reverse primers for TCR Jbeta segments was used. A multiplex PCR assay on genomic DNA amplified the CDR3 region of rearranged TCR beta genes. On the Illumina HiSeq System, the amplified TCR beta libraries were sequenced as 87-base-pair reads. The original pipeline was this. In a later analysis, tens of millions of unique TCR beta chains were counted across the 650 to 750 repertoires, and approximately 9.9 million of these chains were shared by at least two donors. To remove PCR and sequencing errors, raw reads were error-corrected and collapsed into unique sequences using a nearest-neighbor algorithm that merged closely related sequences. Alignment of CDR3 sequences to IMGT reference sequences was used to assign V, D and J gene segments. For a sequence to be retained, a match of at least six nucleotides was required to both a V gene segment and a J gene segment. A rearrangement counted as productive if the CDR3 had no stop codons and remained in frame with V and J, and every other rearrangement counted as non-productive. Following IMGT convention, CDR3 was defined as the stretch from the second conserved V-encoded cysteine up to the conserved J-encoded phenylalanine. Sequences without an unambiguous match to a single V gene segment were excluded from the earlier analysis of almost 600 of the donors. In an earlier analysis of about 590 of the donors, a V segment was called functional when productive rearrangements were above 56.7%, and segregating when the standard deviation between donors exceeded 5%. A statistical classification framework was built to diagnose cytomegalovirus status from the catalog of TCR beta chain sequences. In a later analysis, TCR nucleotide sequences were compared against IMGT/GENE-DB human TR gene sequences so that V and J genes could be assigned. Using the TCRdist pipeline, a later analysis assigned CDR3 sequences along with most-parsimonious VDJ recombination scenarios. A later analysis defined each TCR beta chain by its CDR3 amino acid sequence plus V-gene family, and excluded reads lacking a unique V-gene family. In a later analysis, 550 to 650 highly shared, low-generation-probability nucleotide sequences were removed to address suspected cross-contamination and a sequencing artifact. In a later analysis, a clonal expansion index was calculated for each public chain from normalized within-repertoire ranks of inferred template counts. Generation probabilities in a later analysis came from a VDJ recombination model fitted to out-of-frame rearrangements, and those results were checked against IGoR. In a later analysis, TCR-TCR, TCR-HLA and TCR-CMV co-occurrence was scored with hypergeometric tests, and a repertoire-size bias correction was applied to TCR pairs. A later analysis estimated false discovery rates by permuting HLA or CMV assignments 20 times. In a later analysis, co-occurring TCRs were grouped using DBSCAN, and TCRdist sequence similarity was added for clustering within HLA-allele-positive subsets. Repertoires with fewer than 30,000 or more than 120,000 public chains, plus five repertoires with anomalous nucleotide sharing, were excluded from co-occurrence clustering. In TCRdb, the immuneACCESS table is reduced to in-frame sequences with V and J assigned. These tables do not hold every clone; where another copy was compared, an unresolved V gene accounts for under half, and the others remain unexplained. D and trimming come from the DNA, and the V and J calls and clone size come from that table. The sample's records list around 100,000 clones. The ten largest make up less than 4.5% of the sample.

This sample is part of a study of cytomegalovirus exposure and HLA in healthy donors listed by TCRdb under 2017. The study in broad terms: According to an earlier analysis of 587 of the donors, roughly 180 million T cells yielded roughly 100 million unique TCR beta sequences and 250 to 350 Gb of sequence data. Donor age, sex, ethnicity and CMV serostatus were compiled together with the repertoire data. An earlier analysis of fewer than 700 of the donors applied high-throughput TCR beta sequencing to assess whether each TCR beta V gene segment acted as functional or pseudogenic. Among about 360 genotyped donors of the cohort, an average of roughly 240,000 unique TCR beta nucleotide sequences were sequenced per donor, roughly 20% of them non-productive. An early release that covered roughly 600 HLA-typed donors contained about 290 gigabases of sequencing data and 65 million to 100 million unique TCR sequences. In a later genetic analysis, genome-wide SNP genotypes for about 55% of the roughly 700 donors were used, and that subset was treated as a discovery cohort. About five DR-DQ haplotypes were treated as single units for association and clustering because of strong linkage in the cohort. The study aimed to test whether signatures of past pathogen exposure could be identified by cataloging public T cell receptors. Of the approximately 400 genotyped donors, over 65% fell in the genetic ancestry cluster associated with self-reported Caucasian donors. Every discovery cohort repertoire had been produced on one sequencing platform. The number of donors typed differed by locus, with roughly 620-630 for A, B, C, DRB1 and DQB1, around 560 for DQA1, over 600 for DPA1, and about 450 for DPB1. The T cell repertoires of under 700 subjects were profiled by immunosequencing and related to cytomegalovirus serostatus. In addition to the first cohort of 666 subjects, a separate validation cohort of approximately 120 different subjects was used. The later analysis used no new phenotypic data to find candidate immune exposures, relying instead on TCR beta sequences and their occurrence across donors. A later analysis re-analyzed previously published TCR beta repertoires from 666 donors and added high-resolution HLA genotyping to study TCR occurrence patterns. Both class I and class II loci were covered by HLA typing, at four-digit resolution. The study combined high-throughput TCR immunosequencing, statistical association of individual TCRs with disease status, and machine learning to predict cytomegalovirus infection status.

In total, 630 or so healthy bone marrow donors made up the cohort. At the time of sampling, every cohort member was nominally healthy, though immune exposures that went unrecorded were likely present. The donor tested CMV seronegative and was one of the 352 seronegative cohort members. A peripheral blood sample was collected from each donor, and TCR beta sequencing was performed on peripheral blood mononuclear cells. The Qiagen DNeasy Blood Extraction Kit was used to extract genomic DNA from the blood cell samples. Broad study findings and their caveats: Some IMGT-functional V segments, including TRBV6-2 and TRBV6-3, could not be distinguished by the 87-base-pair reads and were therefore excluded. In this cohort, only TCR beta chains were sequenced, and detectable features were limited by the absence of alpha or paired-chain data. Assigning TCR associations to individual alleles was difficult when HLA alleles, especially DR and DQ, strongly co-occurred. Because counts were too low, more than 15 rarely observed V segments, including chromosome 9 orphons, were excluded from the earlier analysis of some 540 of the donors. In an earlier analysis of approximately 590 of the donors, most TCR beta V segments were observed in productive rearrangements about 90% or about 30% of the time, broadly matching IMGT annotations. In the study, some 160 TCR beta chains were listed as associated with cytomegalovirus. A further reported finding was that TCR beta sequences accurately predicted the HLA-A and HLA-B alleles for most subjects in the first cohort. According to a later analysis, parvovirus B19, influenza, CMV and Epstein-Barr virus appeared linked to several top co-occurrence clusters. In a later analysis, most CMV-associated TCR beta chains were found to appear HLA-restricted, with HLA associations seemingly driven largely by CMV exposure. A few of the identified cytomegalovirus-associated TCR beta chains were confirmed in vitro to be specific for cytomegalovirus antigens. A later genetic analysis associated a missense DCLRE1C variant with V-gene and J-gene trimming of TCR beta chains, and an independent cohort replicated the association. Because HLA typing was unavailable for some donors at each locus, only the typed subset was used in association tests. Compared with the roughly 710-donor mean, donors in an Asian-associated ancestry cluster had fewer N-insertions in productive TCRs, according to a later genetic analysis. The classifier was reported to diagnose cytomegalovirus status with high specificity and sensitivity in both the original cohort and the validation cohort. The presence/absence analyses assumed that sequencing depth was roughly uniform across donors, and that assumption may not be true. Linkage disequilibrium might explain the correlated functional status among segregating V segments, but an unknown experimental factor could not be excluded. A later analysis found that TCR association rates varied across HLA loci, with DRB1 alleles showing the most associated TCRs and HLA-C alleles the fewest. A cluster of highly shared sequence variants was judged likely to represent a technical artifact of the sequencing pipeline. A later analysis found that HLA-associated TCR beta chains were more clonally expanded and had lower generation probabilities than equally common non-associated chains. For the cohort, immune exposure information was limited to CMV serostatus. In a later analysis, more than 15,000 TCR beta sequences were associated with specific HLA alleles at a false discovery rate of 0.05. Most TCR sequences were observed very rarely across donors, whereas some public TCRs were present in many individuals. The authors suggested that the approach could potentially be generalized to other disease states and immunological phenotypes.

The sample was PBMCs. The receptor chain draws on TRBV6-6 and TRBJ2-5, with 14 bases in between that match TRBD2. This receptor was obtained from a man aged 35 to 55 in good health and CMV-seronegative. The CDR3 region has the sequence CASSFGTSGRGETQYF. The DNA reads as follows: TGTGCCAGCAGTTTCGGGACTAGCGGGAGAGGGGAGACCCAGTACTTC.